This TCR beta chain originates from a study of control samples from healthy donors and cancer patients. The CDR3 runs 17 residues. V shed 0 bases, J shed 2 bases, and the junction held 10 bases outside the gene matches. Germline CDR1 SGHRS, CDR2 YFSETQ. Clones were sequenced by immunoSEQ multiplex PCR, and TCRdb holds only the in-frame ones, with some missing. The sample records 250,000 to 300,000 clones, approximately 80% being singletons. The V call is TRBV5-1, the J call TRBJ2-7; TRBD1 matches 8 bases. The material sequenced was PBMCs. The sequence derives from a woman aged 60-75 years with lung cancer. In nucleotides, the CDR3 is TGCGCCAGCAGCTTGGGGAGGGACAGGCTCATCGCCTACGAGCAGTACTTC. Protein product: CASSLGRDRLIAYEQYF.